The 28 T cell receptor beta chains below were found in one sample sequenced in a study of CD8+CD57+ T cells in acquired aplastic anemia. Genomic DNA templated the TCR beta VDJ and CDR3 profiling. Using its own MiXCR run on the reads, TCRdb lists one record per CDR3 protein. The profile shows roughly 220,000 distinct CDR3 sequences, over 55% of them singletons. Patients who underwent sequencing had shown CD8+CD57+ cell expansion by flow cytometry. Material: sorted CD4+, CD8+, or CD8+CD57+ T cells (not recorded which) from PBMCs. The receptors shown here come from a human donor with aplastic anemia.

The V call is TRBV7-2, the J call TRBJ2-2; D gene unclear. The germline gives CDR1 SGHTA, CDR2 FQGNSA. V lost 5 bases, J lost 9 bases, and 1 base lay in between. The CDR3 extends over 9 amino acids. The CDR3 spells CASSRELFF. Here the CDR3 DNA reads TGTGCCAGCAGCCGGGAGCTGTTTTTT.

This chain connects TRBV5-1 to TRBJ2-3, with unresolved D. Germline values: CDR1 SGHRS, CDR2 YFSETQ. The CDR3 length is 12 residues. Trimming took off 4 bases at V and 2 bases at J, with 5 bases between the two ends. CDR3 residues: CASSQTTDTQYF. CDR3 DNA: TGCGCCAGCAGCCAAACCACAGATACGCAGTATTTT.

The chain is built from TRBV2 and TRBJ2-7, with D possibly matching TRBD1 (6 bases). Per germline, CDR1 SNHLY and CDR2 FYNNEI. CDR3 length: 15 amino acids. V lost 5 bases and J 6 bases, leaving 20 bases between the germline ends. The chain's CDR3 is CASSLLGRTDVEQYF. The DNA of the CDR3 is TGTGCCAGCAGTTTACTCGGGCGGACAGATGTCGAGCAGTACTTC.

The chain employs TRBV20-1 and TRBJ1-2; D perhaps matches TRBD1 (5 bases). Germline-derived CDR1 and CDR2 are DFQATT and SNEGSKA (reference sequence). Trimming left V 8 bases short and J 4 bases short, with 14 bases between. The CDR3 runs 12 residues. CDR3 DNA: TGCAGTACCACCGGGGGTAGCTATGGCTACACCTTC. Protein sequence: CSTTGGSYGYTF.

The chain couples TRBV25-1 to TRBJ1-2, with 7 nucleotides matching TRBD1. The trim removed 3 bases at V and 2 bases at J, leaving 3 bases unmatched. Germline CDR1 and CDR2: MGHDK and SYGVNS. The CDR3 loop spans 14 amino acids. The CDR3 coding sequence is TGTGCCAGCAGTGAGATGACAGGGAACTATGGCTACACCTTC. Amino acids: CASSEMTGNYGYTF.

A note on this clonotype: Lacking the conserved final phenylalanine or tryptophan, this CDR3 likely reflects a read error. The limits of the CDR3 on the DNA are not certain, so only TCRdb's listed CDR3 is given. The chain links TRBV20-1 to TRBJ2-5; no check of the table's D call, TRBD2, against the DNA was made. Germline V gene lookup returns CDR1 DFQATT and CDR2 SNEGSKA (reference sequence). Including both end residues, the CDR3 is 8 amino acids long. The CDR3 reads CSARALRA.

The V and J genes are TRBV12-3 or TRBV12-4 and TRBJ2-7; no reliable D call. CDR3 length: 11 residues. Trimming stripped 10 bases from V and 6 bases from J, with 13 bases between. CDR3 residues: CATTGGPEQYF. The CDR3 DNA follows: TGTGCCACCACCGGCGGTCCCGAGCAGTACTTC.

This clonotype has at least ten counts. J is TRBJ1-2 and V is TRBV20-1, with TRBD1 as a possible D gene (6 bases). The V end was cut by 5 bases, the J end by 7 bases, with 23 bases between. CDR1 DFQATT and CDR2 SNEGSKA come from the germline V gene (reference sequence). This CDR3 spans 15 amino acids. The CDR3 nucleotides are TGCAGTGCTCGAAATTCAATAACAGGGCGAGGTGGCTACACCTTC. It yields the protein CSARNSITGRGGYTF.

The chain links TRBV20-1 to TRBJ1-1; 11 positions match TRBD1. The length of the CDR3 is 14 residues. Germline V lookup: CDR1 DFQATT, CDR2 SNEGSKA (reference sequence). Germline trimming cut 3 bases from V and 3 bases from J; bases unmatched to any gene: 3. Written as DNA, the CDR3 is TGCAGTGCTAGGGGACAGGGGGGGGACACTGAAGCTTTCTTT. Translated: CSARGQGGDTEAFF.

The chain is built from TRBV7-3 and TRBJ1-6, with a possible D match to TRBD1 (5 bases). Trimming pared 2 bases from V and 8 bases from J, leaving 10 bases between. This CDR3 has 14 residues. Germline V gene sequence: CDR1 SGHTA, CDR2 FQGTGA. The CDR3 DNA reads TGTGCCAGCAGCTTAGGGGGTTCTGATTCACCCCTCCACTTT. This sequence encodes CASSLGGSDSPLHF.

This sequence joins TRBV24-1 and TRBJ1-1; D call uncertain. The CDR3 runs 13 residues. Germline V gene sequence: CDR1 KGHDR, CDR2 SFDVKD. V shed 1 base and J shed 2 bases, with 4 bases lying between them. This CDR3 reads CATSDFPNTEAFF. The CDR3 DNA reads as TGTGCCACCAGTGATTTCCCAAACACTGAAGCTTTCTTT.

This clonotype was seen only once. DNA for the CDR3: TGCAGCGTTGAACAGGGGGCCTATGGCTACACCTTC. It codes for CSVEQGAYGYTF. The chain uses TRBV29-1 and TRBJ1-2, with 8 bases lining up with TRBD1. The CDR3 is 12 amino acids. With 2 bases clipped from V and 4 bases from J, the junction kept 0 bases outside the gene matches. Germline-derived CDR1 and CDR2 are SQVTM and ANQGSEA.

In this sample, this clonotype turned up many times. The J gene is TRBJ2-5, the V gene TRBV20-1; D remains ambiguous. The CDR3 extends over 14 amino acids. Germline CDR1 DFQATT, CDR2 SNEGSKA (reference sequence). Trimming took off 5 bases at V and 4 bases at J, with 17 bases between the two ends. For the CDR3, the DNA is TGCAGTGCTTCGGGTCTCGACCAAAGAGAGACCCAGTACTTC. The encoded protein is CSASGLDQRETQYF.

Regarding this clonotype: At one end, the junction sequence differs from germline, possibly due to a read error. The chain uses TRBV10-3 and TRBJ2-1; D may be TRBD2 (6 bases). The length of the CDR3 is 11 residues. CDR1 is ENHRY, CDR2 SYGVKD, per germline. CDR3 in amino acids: CASSYAHGGFF. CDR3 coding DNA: TGTGCCAGCAGTTATGCCCACGGGGGGTTCTTC.

The CDR3 is CSARRLAGYNEQFF. CDR3 in DNA: TGCAGTGCTAGACGCCTAGCGGGATACAATGAGCAGTTCTTC. This rearrangement joins TRBV20-1 to TRBJ2-1; 9 positions agree with TRBD2. The V and J ends lost 2 bases and 4 bases, in that order; junction bases with no gene match: 3. This CDR3 is built from 14 residues. CDR1 and CDR2 (germline): DFQATT, SNEGSKA (reference sequence).

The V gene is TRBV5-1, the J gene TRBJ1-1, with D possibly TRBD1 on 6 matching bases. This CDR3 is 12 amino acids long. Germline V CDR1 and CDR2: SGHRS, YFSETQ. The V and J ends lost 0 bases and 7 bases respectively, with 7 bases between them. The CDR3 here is CASSLETGEAFF. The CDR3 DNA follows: TGCGCCAGCAGCTTGGAGACAGGTGAAGCTTTCTTT.

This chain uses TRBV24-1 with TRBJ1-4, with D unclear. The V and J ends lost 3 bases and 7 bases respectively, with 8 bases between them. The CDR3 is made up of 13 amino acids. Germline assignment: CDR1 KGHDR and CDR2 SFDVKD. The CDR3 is CATSDGGSEKLFF. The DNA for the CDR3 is TGTGCCACCAGTGATGGAGGATCTGAAAAACTGTTTTTT.

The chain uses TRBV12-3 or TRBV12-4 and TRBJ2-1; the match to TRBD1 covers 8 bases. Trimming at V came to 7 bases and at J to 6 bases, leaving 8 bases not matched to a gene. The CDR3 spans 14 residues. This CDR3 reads CASTVDRVGNEQFF. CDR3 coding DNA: TGTGCCAGCACCGTGGACAGGGTAGGCAATGAGCAGTTCTTC.

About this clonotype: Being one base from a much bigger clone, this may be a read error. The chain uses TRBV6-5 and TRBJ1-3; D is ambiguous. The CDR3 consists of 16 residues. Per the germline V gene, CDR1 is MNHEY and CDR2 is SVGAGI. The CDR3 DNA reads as TGTGCCAGCGGTTACTACGCGGGCGGAGGGTTCTCGACCATATATTTT. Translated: CASGYYAGGGFSTIYF.

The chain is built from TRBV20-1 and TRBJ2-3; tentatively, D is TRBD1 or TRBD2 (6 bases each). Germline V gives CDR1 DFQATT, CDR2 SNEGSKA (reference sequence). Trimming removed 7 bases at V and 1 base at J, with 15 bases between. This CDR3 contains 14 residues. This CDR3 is CSVSRGPGTDTQYF. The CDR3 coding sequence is TGCAGTGTGTCTCGGGGGCCCGGCACAGATACGCAGTATTTT.

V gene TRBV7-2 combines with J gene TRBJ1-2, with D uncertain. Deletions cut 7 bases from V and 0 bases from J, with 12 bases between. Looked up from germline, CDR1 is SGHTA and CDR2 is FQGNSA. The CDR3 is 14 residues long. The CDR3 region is CASNVGRTNYGYTF. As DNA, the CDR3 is TGTGCCAGCAACGTCGGACGGACTAACTATGGCTACACCTTC.

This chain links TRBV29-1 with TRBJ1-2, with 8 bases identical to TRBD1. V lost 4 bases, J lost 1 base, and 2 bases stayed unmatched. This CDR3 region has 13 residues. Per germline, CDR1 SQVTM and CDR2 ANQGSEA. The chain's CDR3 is CSVATGDNYGYTF. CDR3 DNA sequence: TGCAGCGTTGCGACAGGGGATAACTATGGCTACACCTTC.

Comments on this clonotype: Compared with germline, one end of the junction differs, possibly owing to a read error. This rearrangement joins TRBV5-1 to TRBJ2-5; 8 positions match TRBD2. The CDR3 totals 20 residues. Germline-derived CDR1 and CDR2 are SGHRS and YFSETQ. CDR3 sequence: CASSFSGVFGDSGIRETQYF. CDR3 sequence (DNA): TGTGCCAGCAGCTTTTCGGGAGTTTTCGGGGATAGCGGGATTCGAGAGACCCAGTACTTC.

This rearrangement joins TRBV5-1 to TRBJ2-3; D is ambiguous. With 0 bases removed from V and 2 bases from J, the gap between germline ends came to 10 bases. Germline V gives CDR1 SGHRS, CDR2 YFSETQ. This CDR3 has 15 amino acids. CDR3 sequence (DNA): TGCGCCAGCAGCTTGGTTGACGGATACACAGATACGCAGTATTTT. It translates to CASSLVDGYTDTQYF. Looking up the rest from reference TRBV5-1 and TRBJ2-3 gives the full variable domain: KAGVTQTPRYLIKTRGQQVTLSCSPISGHRSVSWYQQTPGQGLQFLFEYFSETQRNKGNFPGRFSGRQFSNSRSEMNVSTLELGDSALYLCASSLVDGYTDTQYFGPGTRLTVL.

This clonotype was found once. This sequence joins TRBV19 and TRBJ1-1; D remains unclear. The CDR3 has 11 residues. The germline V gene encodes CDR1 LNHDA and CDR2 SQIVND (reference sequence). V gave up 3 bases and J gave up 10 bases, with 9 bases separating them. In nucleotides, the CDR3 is TGTGCCAGTAGTATTAGTAGTACAGCTTTCTTT. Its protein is CASSISSTAFF.

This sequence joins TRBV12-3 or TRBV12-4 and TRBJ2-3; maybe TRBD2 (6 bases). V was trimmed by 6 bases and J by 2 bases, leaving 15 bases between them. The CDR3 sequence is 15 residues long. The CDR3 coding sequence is TGTGCCAGCAGCTTCGCGGGACTGGTCACAGATACGCAGTATTTT. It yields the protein CASSFAGLVTDTQYF.

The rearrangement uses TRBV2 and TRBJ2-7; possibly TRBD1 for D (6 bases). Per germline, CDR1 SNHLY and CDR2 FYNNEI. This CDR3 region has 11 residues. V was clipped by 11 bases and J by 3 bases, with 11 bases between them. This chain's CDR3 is CAGRDNYEQYF. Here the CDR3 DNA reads TGTGCCGGCCGGGACAACTACGAGCAGTACTTC. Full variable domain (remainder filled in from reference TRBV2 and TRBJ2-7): EPEVTQTPSHQVTQMGQEVILRCVPISNHLYFYWYRQILGQKVEFLVSFYNNEISEKSEIFDDQFSVERPDGSNFTLKIRSTKLEDSAMYFCAGRDNYEQYFGPGTRLTVT.

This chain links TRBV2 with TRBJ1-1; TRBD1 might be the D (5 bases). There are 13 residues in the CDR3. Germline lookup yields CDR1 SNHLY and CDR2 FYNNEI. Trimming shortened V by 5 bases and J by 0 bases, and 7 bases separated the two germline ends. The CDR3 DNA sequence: TGTGCCAGCAGTTGGGGGATGAACACTGAAGCTTTCTTT. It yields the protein CASSWGMNTEAFF.